This T cell receptor (beta chain) derives from a study of human T cells and chemical hapten exposure. Whole-study results and caveats: A positive correlation with patch test score was found for PT1 expanded TCR counts. Alopecia was present in the donors, so their immune response may differ from healthy people's.

Between the trimmed V and J ends, which lost 5 bases and 5 bases, there was a span of 8 bases. Per the germline V gene, CDR1 is LNHNV and CDR2 is YYDKDF (reference sequence). The CDR3 is 12 amino acids. Stated time point: patch test 2, 6 weeks after DPC sensitization. Treatment here: therapeutic diphenylcyclopropenone sensitization with weekly scalp DPC. This clonotype came up a few times. The antigen remains undetermined. TCRdb processed the RACE reads anew with MiXCR; each CDR3 protein has one entry. The data contain about 78,000 distinct CDR3 sequences, about 9% of them singletons. The TCR sequence derives from a woman in her forties or fifties with alopecia areata. Some clones in this sample may be carry-over from other donors' samples. Sequences were derived from whole blood, sampled in connection with sensitization to the hapten diphenylcyclopropenone (DPC). This chain connects TRBV15 to TRBJ2-3; D possibly corresponds to TRBD2 (5 bases). The CDR3 sequence: CATSLAGDTQYF. The DNA for the CDR3 is TGTGCCACCAGCCTAGCCGGAGATACGCAGTATTTT.